The present entry profiles one TCR beta chain with its context. What it binds is unknown. The CDR3 loop spans 15 amino acids. Trimming took 3 bases from V and 2 from J, leaving 11 bases between them. This entry belongs to a study of blood T cells in healthy people across ages. Study-level findings and limits: Long-lived donors exceeded aged donors in naive CD4+ cells and diversity.

For the second PCR, which ran for about 6 to 12 cycles, a sample-barcoded 5' primer and a J-beta primer mix were used. Every cDNA molecule carried a tag from a template-switch adaptor bearing 12 random nucleotides. TCRdb passed the 5' RACE reads through MiXCR, listing each CDR3 protein once. The sample yields roughly 930,000 distinct CDR3 sequences, 40% to 60% seen once. The TCR sequence derives from a man aged 25-45 years in good health. V gene TRBV12-3 or TRBV12-4 combines with J gene TRBJ2-1, with a weak D call TRBD1 (6 bases). The sequencing input was blood. The CDR3 region is CASSLTGRTYNEQFF. The DNA for the CDR3 is TGTGCCAGCAGTTTGACAGGTCGAACCTACAATGAGCAGTTCTTC.